A selection of T cell receptor beta chains follows, all from one sample in a study of T-cell memory formation after mild COVID-19. TCRdb re-called the 5' RACE reads with MiXCR, one entry per CDR3 protein. The data show about 400,000 distinct CDR3 sequences, 23% seen once. Sequenced sample: PBMCs or a T cell subset sorted from them (not recorded which). These receptors were obtained from an adult woman who had mild COVID-19 (a few samples of this study predate the infection). Cell type and time point are not known. The CDR3 runs from the conserved cysteine through the conserved F or W. Each record gives: J gene, D gene, clone size, V gene, CDR3 DNA, CDR3 protein. D genes are given only for firm matches. Expanded clones are given a class, and other clones once, few, many or no size at all.

TRBJ1-1 - - TRBV12-3/TRBV12-4 TGTGCCAGCAGTTTGTTCAGATCCCGGAACACTGAAGCTTTCTTT CASSLFRSRNTEAFF
TRBJ1-3 TRBD1 few TRBV6-5 TGTGCCAGCAATCTCACGGGACAGTTCAATTCTGGAAACACCATATATTTT CASNLTGQFNSGNTIYF
TRBJ1-2 - - TRBV5-1 TGCGCCAGCAGCTCAGGGGTCCCGCAAGCTAACTATGGCTACACCTTC CASSSGVPQANYGYTF
TRBJ1-2 - few TRBV5-1 TGCGCCAGCAGCTTGGAGGCAAATGGCTACACCTTC CASSLEANGYTF
TRBJ2-3 TRBD2 - TRBV7-2 TGTGCCAGCAGCTTAGACGGTAGCGGGGTCACAGATACGCAGTATTTT CASSLDGSGVTDTQYF
TRBJ2-7 TRBD1 - TRBV7-6 TGTGCCTCTTCGCCGGGACAGTCGCGCCGGGGTTGGTACTTC CASSPGQSRRGWYF
TRBJ1-3 - - TRBV5-1 TGCGCCAGCGGCTATGATGGGAGAAGCTCTGGAAACACCATATATTTT CASGYDGRSSGNTIYF
TRBJ2-3 - - TRBV9 TGTGCCAGCAGCGTCCTAGACGCAGATACGCAGTATTTT CASSVLDADTQYF
TRBJ2-7 - - TRBV20-1 TGCAGTGCTAGCCCGGGGCAACTCTCCTACGAGCAGTACTTC CSASPGQLSYEQYF
TRBJ2-1 TRBD1 few TRBV3-1 TGTGCCAGCAGCGCCGGGACAGGGCTCTTTAATGAGCAGTTCTTC CASSAGTGLFNEQFF
TRBJ2-5 - - TRBV7-2 TGTGCCAGCAGAAGTGACCCGAAAGAGACCCAGTACTTC CASRSDPKETQYF
TRBJ2-3 - few TRBV20-1 TGCAGTGCCCCAGCGGAGCCCCACACAGATACGCAGTATTTT CSAPAEPHTDTQYF
TRBJ1-1 - - TRBV4-2 TGTGCCAGCAGCCAAGAGGGGACCGGGCGCGAAGCTTTCTTT CASSQEGTGREAFF
TRBJ2-7 TRBD1 few TRBV29-1 TGCAGCGTTGAAGATGAGGGGGCCTCCTCCTACGAGCAGTACTTC CSVEDEGASSYEQYF
TRBJ1-2 TRBD1 few TRBV10-3 TGTGCCATCAGACAGGGGGCCACTGATGGCTACACCTTC CAIRQGATDGYTF
TRBJ1-1 - few TRBV7-6 TGTGCCAGCAGCTTTTGGACGAACACTGAAGCTTTCTTT CASSFWTNTEAFF
TRBJ1-6 - - TRBV12-3/TRBV12-4 TGTGCCAGCAGTTTGTCAAGGCAAGGGAATTCACCCCTCCACTTT CASSLSRQGNSPLHF
TRBJ2-4 - few TRBV18 TGTGCCAGCTCACCGATAGCCAAAAACATTCAGTACTTC CASSPIAKNIQYF
TRBJ2-3 TRBD2 few TRBV30 TGTGCCTGGAGTGCCCGGGACTACCGCACAGATACGCAGTATTTT CAWSARDYRTDTQYF
TRBJ2-4 TRBD1 few TRBV4-2 TGTGCCAGCAGCCAAGAGAACAGGGGCCGCGAAAACATTCAGTACTTC CASSQENRGRENIQYF
TRBJ2-7 - - TRBV5-6 TGTGCCAGCAGCTTGGGACTGCCGTCTTACGAGCAGTACTTC CASSLGLPSYEQYF
TRBJ2-2 TRBD2 - TRBV12-3/TRBV12-4 TGTGCCAGCCAGCCACGGGAGGGCCCGAACACCGGGGAGCTGTTTTTT CASQPREGPNTGELFF
TRBJ2-2 TRBD1 few TRBV5-6 TGTGCCAGCAGCGCGACAGGGGTACACGGGGAGCTGTTTTTT CASSATGVHGELFF
TRBJ2-5 - few TRBV11-2 TGTGCCAGCAGCTTAGATCTGAGGCAGACCCAGTACTTC CASSLDLRQTQYF
TRBJ2-3 - few TRBV4-2 TGTGCCAGCAGCCAAGATACTGAAGGCGGCACAGATACGCAGTATTTT CASSQDTEGGTDTQYF
TRBJ2-7 TRBD2 - TRBV2 TGTGCCAGCAGGGTGGTCGCGGGGGATCCCTCCTACGAGCAGTACTTC CASRVVAGDPSYEQYF
TRBJ2-3 - - TRBV20-1 TGCAGTGCGGTAAAAGGAGATACGCAGTATTTT CSAVKGDTQYF
TRBJ2-1 - - TRBV7-2 TGTGCCAGCAGCTTAGTTGCAGGGTCGAACAATGAGCAGTTCTTC CASSLVAGSNNEQFF
TRBJ2-1 - few TRBV11-2 TGTGCCAGCAGCTTAGTCCGCAACAATGAGCAGTTCTTC CASSLVRNNEQFF
TRBJ2-2 - - TRBV5-1 TGCGCCAGCAGCTTGAAAGGGGACGGGGAGCTGTTTTTT CASSLKGDGELFF
TRBJ2-7 TRBD1 few TRBV10-2 TGCGCCAGCAGTGATACAGGGGGCATCTACGAGCAGTACTTC CASSDTGGIYEQYF
TRBJ2-1 - once TRBV11-3 TGTGCCAGCGGACTAAGCTCCTACAATGAGCAGTTCTTC CASGLSSYNEQFF
TRBJ2-1 TRBD1 few TRBV4-3 TGCGCCAGCAGCCAAGATCCCTGGGACAGGGGATTCTACAATGAGCAGTTCTTC CASSQDPWDRGFYNEQFF
TRBJ2-1 - few TRBV10-3 TGTGCCATCAGCGAGGGACCCCCCTACAATGAGCAGTTCTTC CAISEGPPYNEQFF
TRBJ2-1 - few TRBV5-6 TGTGCCAGCTTTCGCGGGGGCCCCTACAATGAGCAGTTCTTC CASFRGGPYNEQFF
TRBJ1-4 - few TRBV12-3/TRBV12-4 TGTGCCAGCAGATCCCCCGGTCGGCTCGAGGTTAATGAAAAACTGTTTTTT CASRSPGRLEVNEKLFF
TRBJ2-6 TRBD1 - TRBV2 TGTGCCAGCCGGGACAGGGGAACTGGGGCCAACGTCCTGACTTTC CASRDRGTGANVLTF
TRBJ1-2 - - TRBV6-2/TRBV6-3 TGTGCCAGCAGCTATCCCGGCTACACCTTC CASSYPGYTF
TRBJ2-7 - - TRBV7-6 TGTGCCAGCAGCTTAGCAGCTCTAGAAACCTCCTACGAGCAGTACTTC CASSLAALETSYEQYF
TRBJ1-4 - - TRBV2 TGTGCCAGCAGTGTACAGGGACGTGAAAAACTGTTTTTT CASSVQGREKLFF
TRBJ2-1 - many TRBV3-1 TGTGCCAGCAGCCAGATATACAATGAGCAGTTCTTC CASSQIYNEQFF
TRBJ2-1 - - TRBV25-1 TGTGCCAGCAGTGAACCCCAGCCCAGAGGGAGGCGAAACAATGAGCAGTTCTTC CASSEPQPRGRRNNEQFF
TRBJ1-2 - once TRBV2 TGTGCCAGCAGTGAAGCGGGCATCGAGAATGGCTACACCTTC CASSEAGIENGYTF
TRBJ2-1 TRBD2 - TRBV6-2/TRBV6-3 TGTGCCAGCAGAACCCCAGCGGGAGCGGTTCTCAATGAGCAGTTCTTC CASRTPAGAVLNEQFF
TRBJ2-3 - - TRBV19 TGTGCCAGTAGTATAGTCCTTCGATTGATCGGGGGTGAAGATACGCAGTATTTT CASSIVLRLIGGEDTQYF
TRBJ2-1 - - TRBV7-6 TGTGCCAGCAGCTTAGGGGACGGGAGCTCCTACAATGAGCAGTTCTTC CASSLGDGSSYNEQFF
TRBJ1-1 TRBD1 - TRBV6-5 TGTGCCAGCAGGCAACAGGGGGCCACTGAAGCTTTCTTT CASRQQGATEAFF
TRBJ2-7 - - TRBV29-1 TGCAGCGTTGGGACAGCTGAATACGAGCAGTACTTC CSVGTAEYEQYF
TRBJ2-3 TRBD2 many TRBV7-2 TGTGCCAGCAGCTTGTGGACTAGCGGTACAGATACGCAGTATTTT CASSLWTSGTDTQYF
TRBJ2-1 TRBD2 - TRBV6-6 TGTGCCATCTTAGCGGGAGGTGTGGGCGATGAGCAGTTATTC CAILAGGVGDEQLF